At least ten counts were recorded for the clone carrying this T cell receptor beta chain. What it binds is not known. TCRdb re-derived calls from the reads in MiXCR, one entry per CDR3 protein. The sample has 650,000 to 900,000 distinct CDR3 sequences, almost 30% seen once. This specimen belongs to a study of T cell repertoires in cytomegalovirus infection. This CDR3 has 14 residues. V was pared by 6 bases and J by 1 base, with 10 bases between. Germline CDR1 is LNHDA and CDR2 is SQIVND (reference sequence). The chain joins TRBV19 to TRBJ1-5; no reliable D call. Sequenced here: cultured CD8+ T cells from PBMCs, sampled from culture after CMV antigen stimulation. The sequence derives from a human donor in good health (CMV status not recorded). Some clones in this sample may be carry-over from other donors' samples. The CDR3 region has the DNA TGTGCCAGTAGAAAAATTTCAAGCAATCAGCCCCAGCATTTT. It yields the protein CASRKISSNQPQHF.